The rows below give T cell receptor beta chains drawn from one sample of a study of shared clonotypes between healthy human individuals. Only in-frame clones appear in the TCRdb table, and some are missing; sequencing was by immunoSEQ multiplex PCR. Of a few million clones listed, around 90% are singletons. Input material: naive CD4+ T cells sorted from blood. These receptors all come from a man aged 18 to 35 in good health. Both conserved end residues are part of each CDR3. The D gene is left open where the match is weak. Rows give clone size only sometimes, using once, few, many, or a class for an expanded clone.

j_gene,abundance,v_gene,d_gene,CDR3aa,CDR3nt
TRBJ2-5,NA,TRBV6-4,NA,CASSEVKGRGYGETQYF,TGTGCCAGCAGTGAAGTCAAGGGGAGGGGGTACGGAGAGACCCAGTACTTC
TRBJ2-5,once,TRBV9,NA,CASSATRALRNETQYF,TGTGCCAGCAGCGCAACCCGGGCATTGCGTAATGAGACCCAGTACTTC
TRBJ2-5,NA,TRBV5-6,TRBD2,CASSARLAGSETQYF,TGTGCCAGCAGCGCGCGACTAGCGGGAAGTGAGACCCAGTACTTC
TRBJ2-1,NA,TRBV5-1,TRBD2,CASSFQAGGMSEQFF,TGCGCCAGCAGCTTCCAAGCGGGAGGGATGAGTGAGCAGTTCTTC
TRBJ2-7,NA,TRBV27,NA,CASSYINEQYF,TGTGCCAGCAGTTACATTAACGAGCAGTACTTC
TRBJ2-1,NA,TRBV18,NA,CASSPPDANYKQFF,TGTGCCAGCTCACCACCGGACGCGAATTACAAGCAGTTCTTC
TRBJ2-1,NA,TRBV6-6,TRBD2,CASGGRPHTDEQFF,TGTGCCAGCGGCGGGAGACCCCACACGGATGAGCAGTTCTTC
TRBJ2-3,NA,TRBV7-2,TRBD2,CASGRARDTQYF,TGTGCCAGCGGGAGGGCCCGGGATACGCAGTATTTT
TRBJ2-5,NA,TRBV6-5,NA,CASSKTGETQYF,TGTGCCAGCAGTAAAACAGGGGAGACCCAGTACTTC
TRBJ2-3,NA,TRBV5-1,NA,CASSLAPNTDTQYF,TGCGCCAGCAGCTTGGCCCCCAACACAGATACGCAGTATTTT
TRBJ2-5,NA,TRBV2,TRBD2,CAGKTSVGETQYF,TGTGCCGGAAAGACTAGCGTCGGAGAGACCCAGTACTTC
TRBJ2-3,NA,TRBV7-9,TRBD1,CASSVDRATDTQYF,TGTGCCAGCAGCGTGGACAGGGCCACAGATACGCAGTATTTT